This T cell receptor beta chain was sequenced in a study of response to subunit inactivated influenza vaccine. Whole-study results and caveats: Each seasonal flu vaccination may recruit only limited new T cells, authors suggested.

This clonotype turned up a few times. What it binds is not known. MiXCR, run by TCRdb on the RT-PCR reads, gives a single entry per CDR3 protein. The sample holds over 650,000 distinct CDR3 sequences; approximately 17% are singletons and the top ten take under 13%. V shed 2 bases, J shed 4 bases, and the junction held 8 bases outside the gene matches. The germline gives CDR1 SGDLS, CDR2 YYNGEE. This CDR3 spans 18 amino acids. The sample here was PBMCs from blood, taken around 5 days after vaccination. The chain has TRBV9 and TRBJ2-5; 16 bases are a match to TRBD2. This TCR derives from a man over 45 who received an inactivated influenza vaccine. The DNA for the CDR3 is TGTGCCAGCAGCGTGGGACTAGCGGGGGGGGCCCTCGCAGAGACCCAGTACTTC. This translates into CASSVGLAGGALAETQYF.